This T cell receptor beta chain was captured by sequencing in a study of cytomegalovirus exposure and HLA in healthy donors. Germline V gene lookup returns CDR1 WSHSY and CDR2 SAAADI. The CDR3 is 17 residues long. V shed 6 bases and J 7 bases; nucleotides not matched to a gene: 18. About this clone itself: As yet, its antigen is unknown.

Study-wide findings and caveats: The study labeled more than 150 TCR beta chains cytomegalovirus-associated. It was confirmed in vitro that three of the CMV-associated chains were specific for CMV antigens. Cytomegalovirus status, reportedly, was diagnosed with high specificity and sensitivity by the classifier. Analyses of presence and absence presupposed an approximately uniform sequencing depth across donors.

Primers: 60 Vbeta forward and 13 Jbeta reverse. The repertoire was sequenced with immunoSEQ multiplex PCR; TCRdb's copy has only in-frame clones and lacks some. This table lists about 170,000 clones. V usage is TRBV10-2 and J usage is TRBJ2-1; TRBD2 aligns across 7 bases. The source is a woman aged 18 to 35 in good health and CMV-seropositive. Sequenced sample: PBMCs. The CDR3 reads CASSPGPPELAQNEQFF. As DNA, the CDR3 is TGCGCCAGCAGCCCGGGACCCCCGGAACTAGCGCAGAATGAGCAGTTCTTC.